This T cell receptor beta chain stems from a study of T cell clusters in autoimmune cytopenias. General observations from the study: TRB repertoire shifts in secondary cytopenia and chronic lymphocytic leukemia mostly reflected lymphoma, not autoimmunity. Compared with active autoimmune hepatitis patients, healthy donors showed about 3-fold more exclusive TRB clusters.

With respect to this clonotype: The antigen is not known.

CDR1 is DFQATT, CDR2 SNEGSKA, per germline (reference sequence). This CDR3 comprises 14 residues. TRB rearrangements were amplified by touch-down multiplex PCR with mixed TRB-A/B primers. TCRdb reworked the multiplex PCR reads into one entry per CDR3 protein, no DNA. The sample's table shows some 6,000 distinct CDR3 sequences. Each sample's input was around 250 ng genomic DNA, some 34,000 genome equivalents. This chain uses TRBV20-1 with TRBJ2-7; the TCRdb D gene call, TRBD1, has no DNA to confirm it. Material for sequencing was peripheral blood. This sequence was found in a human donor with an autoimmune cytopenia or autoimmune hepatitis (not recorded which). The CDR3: CSARGGGDSYEQYF.